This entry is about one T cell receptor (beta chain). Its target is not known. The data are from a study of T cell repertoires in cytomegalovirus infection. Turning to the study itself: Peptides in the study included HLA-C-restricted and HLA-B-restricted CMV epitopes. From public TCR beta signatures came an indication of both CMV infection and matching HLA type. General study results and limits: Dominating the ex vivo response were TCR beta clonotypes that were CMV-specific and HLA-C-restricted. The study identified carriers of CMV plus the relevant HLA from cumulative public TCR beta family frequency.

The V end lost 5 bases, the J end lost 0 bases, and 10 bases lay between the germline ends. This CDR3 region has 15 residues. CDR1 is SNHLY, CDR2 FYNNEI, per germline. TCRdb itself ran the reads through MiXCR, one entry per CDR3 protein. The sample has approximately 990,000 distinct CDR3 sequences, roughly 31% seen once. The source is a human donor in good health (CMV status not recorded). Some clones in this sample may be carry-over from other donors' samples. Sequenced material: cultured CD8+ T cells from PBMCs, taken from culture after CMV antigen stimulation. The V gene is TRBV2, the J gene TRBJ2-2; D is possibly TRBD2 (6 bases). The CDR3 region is CASSHGGTNTGELFF. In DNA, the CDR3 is TGTGCCAGCAGTCACGGGGGAACGAACACCGGGGAGCTGTTTTTT.